Listed here is a single T cell receptor beta chain. Its antigen is currently not known. Within one base of it there is no much larger clone, and no base qualities were kept. The CDR3 regions of human TCRbeta chains were analyzed by immunosequencing. In the authors' own workflow: Repertoire TCRs were checked for matches against a reference library of SARS-CoV-2-specific TCRs that had been generated using the MIRA antigen-specificity platform. Breadth was defined as the fraction of unique TCRs that were SARS-CoV-2-associated. Depth was defined as the fraction of total T cells that were SARS-CoV-2-associated. Using the MIRA data, each spike-specific TCR was assigned both to the spike region to which the TCR was reactive and to a CD4 or CD8 class. Log10-transformed breadth and depth values were compared by one-way ANOVA with Sidak's multiple comparisons tests. TCRdb mirrors the immuneACCESS table, restricted to in-frame sequences. Some clones are absent from its copies; in checked studies, under half trace to an unresolved V gene, and the reason for the others is unknown. V, J and clone size are those of that table, while D and trimming were read from the DNA. This sample gives 140,000 to 150,000 clones in total; 80% to 90% of them show up just once. About 8% of the sample is held by the ten biggest clonotypes.

The data are from a study of T cell responses to AZD1222 COVID-19 vaccine listed by TCRdb under 2021. Notes on the research overall: AZD1222 recipients whose second dose came at about 4 weeks and those whose second dose came at about 12 weeks were combined into one group, since spike-specific TCR depth and breadth did not differ between the two schedules. A total of 233 trial participants underwent TCR sequencing, of whom approximately 210 received two doses of AZD1222 and some 25 received two doses of the MenACWY control vaccine. Trial participants were enrolled into age subgroups of 18-55, 56-69 and 70-plus years, which contained roughly 150, 30 and 60 TCR-sequenced participants, respectively. Broader findings and caveats from the paper: Reportedly, close to half of the unique spike-specific TCRs recognized epitopes lying outside the regions that are mutated in the B.1.351 and B.1.1.7 variants. After two AZD1222 doses, both the breadth and the depth of spike-specific TCRs were significantly higher than at day 0 and than in MenACWY recipients. The 56-69-year group was small, and its depth increase did not reach significance, likely because of low power. Because no samples from the day 14 peak response were available, repertoires could be characterized only after the peak T cell response. Participants were mostly white British, with more females than males. The authors suggested clonal diversity may have been underestimated. Conclusions about previously exposed vaccinees are limited, since just six AZD1222 recipients were seropositive for SARS-CoV-2 at baseline. The vaccine-associated CD4 TCRs covered the entire spike protein, and the dominant responses fell in regions 160-218 and 743-854.

This specimen's time point label, interpreted: baseline before first vaccination. Vaccinee samples came from UK trials COV001 and COV002, including a single-blind randomized controlled phase 2/3 trial of AZD1222 (ChAdOx1 nCoV-19) in healthy adults. For TCRbeta chain sequencing, PBMC samples were collected from trial participants at day 0 and at day 28 after the second dose. From the cysteine up to the phenylalanine, the CDR3 has a length of 15 residues. CDR3 DNA is the only sequence kept; it has 45 bases, read in frame from the first base. V sheds 5 bases and J sheds 0 bases, leaving 13 bases between their ends. The germline V gene supplies CDR1 MNHEY and CDR2 SVGAGI.

The chain is made from TRBV6-5 and TRBJ1-1; the D gene is perhaps TRBD1, from 6 matching bases. The sample consisted of peripheral blood, taken on day 0 of AZD1222 vaccination. The sequence came from an adult in good health. DNA sequence: TGTGCCAGCAGTCTGCCTTGGGGGCTGAACACTGAAGCTTTCTTT. It translates to CASSLPWGLNTEAFF.